The 2 T cell receptor beta chains below were found in one sample sequenced in a study of T cell repertoires in cytomegalovirus infection. TCRdb ran MiXCR on the reads and lists one entry per CDR3 protein. The table includes approximately 250,000 distinct CDR3 sequences, 6% to 8% detected once. The sample was PBMCs. Source of these receptors: a human donor in good health (CMV status not recorded). Some clones in this sample may be carry-over from other donors' samples.

This clonotype showed up many times. The chain combines TRBV19 with TRBJ1-1; D gene ambiguous. V was pared by 5 bases and J by 7 bases, with 5 bases between. The V gene's germline CDR1 is LNHDA and CDR2 SQIVND (reference sequence). CDR3 length: 10 amino acids. The CDR3 here is CASSGDEAFF. CDR3 nucleotides: TGTGCCAGTAGTGGCGATGAAGCTTTCTTT.

This clonotype was seen repeatedly, ten times or more. V and J are TRBV6-1 and TRBJ2-5; D gene uncertain. The CDR3 loop spans 11 amino acids. Trimming stripped 5 bases from V and 4 bases from J, with 5 bases between. The germline V gene encodes CDR1 MNHNS and CDR2 SASEGT. CDR3 bases: TGTGCCAGCAGTTGGGGAGAGACCCAGTACTTC. This codes for CASSWGETQYF.